This T cell receptor beta chain originates from a study of T cells in Graves' hyperthyroidism and ophthalmopathy. There were TCR beta CDR3 regions amplified from RNA transcripts. HTBI primers were the set used in a first-round RT-PCR of the TCR CDR3. MiXCR, applied by TCRdb to the multiplex PCR reads, yields one record per CDR3 protein. The table shows hundreds of thousands of distinct CDR3 sequences, with around 19% occurring only once. The germline gives CDR1 LNHNV, CDR2 YYDKDF (reference sequence). Trimming left V 1 base short and J 2 bases short, with 6 bases between. The CDR3 runs 13 residues. The sample holds a few counts of this clonotype.

Material: blood. This TCR came from a woman in her forties or fifties with Graves' hyperthyroidism that later progressed to Graves' ophthalmopathy. The V and J genes are TRBV15 and TRBJ2-7; D not certain. The chain's CDR3 is CATSRVFPYEQYF. As DNA, the CDR3 is TGTGCCACCAGCAGAGTATTCCCCTACGAGCAGTACTTC.